The 5 T cell receptor beta chains given below trace back to one sample, sequenced in a study of control samples from healthy donors and cancer patients (dated by TCRdb to the early 2020s). The library was generated by the immunoSEQ multiplex PCR assay. What TCRdb holds here is the immuneACCESS table cut down to in-frame rearrangements. Part of the clones is not present; checked against another copy, under half of the missing clones reflect an unresolved V gene, and the others are unexplained. The sample records approximately 76,000 clones, 75% to 85% of which are singletons. Clones ranked in the top ten supply roughly 10% of the sample. Input material: PBMCs. The receptor source for this set is a man in his 60s with head and neck cancer.

The CDR3 region has the DNA TGTGCCAGCAGCTTAGGGGCTGGACTAATAACCGAGCAGTACTTC. Protein: CASSLGAGLITEQYF. The V gene is TRBV11-2, the J gene TRBJ2-7; perhaps TRBD2 as D (6 bases). The CDR3 covers 15 residues. V shed 1 base and J shed 6 bases, with 16 bases lying between them. Germline-derived CDR1 and CDR2 are SGHAT and FQNNGV.

About this clone itself: This sample includes further DNA sequences coding for the same CDR3. The chain combines TRBV18 with TRBJ2-1, with 16 bases aligning to TRBD2. Germline lookup yields CDR1 KGHSH and CDR2 LQKENI. The CDR3 covers 16 residues. J gave up 7 bases and V 0 bases, and 0 bases lay outside the gene matches. CDR3 protein: CASSPPGLAGGNEQFF. The DNA for the CDR3 is TGTGCCAGCTCACCACCGGGACTAGCGGGGGGGAATGAGCAGTTCTTC.

J is TRBJ1-6 and V is TRBV5-1; a possible D gene is TRBD1 (6 bases). Germline V lookup: CDR1 SGHRS, CDR2 YFSETQ. Trimming removed 0 bases at V and 9 bases at J, with 16 bases between. The CDR3 is 16 residues long. The CDR3 loop reads CASSLVPAGGRSPLHF. The CDR3 nucleotides are TGCGCCAGCAGCTTGGTCCCGGCCGGGGGGCGTTCACCCCTCCACTTT.

This chain links TRBV2 with TRBJ1-1; 7 positions agree with TRBD1. Looked up from germline, CDR1 is SNHLY and CDR2 is FYNNEI. Germline trimming cut 4 bases from V and 3 bases from J; bases unmatched to any gene: 2. The CDR3 is 13 amino acids. As DNA, the CDR3 is TGTGCCAGCAGTGCTGACAGGGACACTGAAGCTTTCTTT. This encodes CASSADRDTEAFF.

The V call is TRBV29-1, the J call TRBJ2-3, with D hard to call. V was clipped by 5 bases and J by 3 bases, with 12 bases between them. Germline V gene lookup returns CDR1 SQVTM and CDR2 ANQGSEA. This CDR3 has 13 residues. The CDR3 here is CSVSQRETDTQYF. The CDR3 DNA sequence: TGCAGCGTTTCGCAGCGTGAAACAGATACGCAGTATTTT.